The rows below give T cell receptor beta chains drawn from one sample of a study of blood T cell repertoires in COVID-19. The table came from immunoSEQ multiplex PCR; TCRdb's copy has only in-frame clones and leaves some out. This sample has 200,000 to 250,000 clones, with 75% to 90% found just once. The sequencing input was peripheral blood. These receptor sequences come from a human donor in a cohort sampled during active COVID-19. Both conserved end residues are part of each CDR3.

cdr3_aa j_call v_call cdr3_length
CASVGQGIGGYTF TRBJ1-2 TRBV28 13
CASSSQAYLEAFF TRBJ1-1 TRBV19 13
CASSPPGGRDEQYF TRBJ2-7 TRBV18 14
CAITPGTYEQYF TRBJ2-7 TRBV10-3 12
CASSVGGSSYEQYF TRBJ2-7 TRBV9 14
CASSPQAGLDTGELFF TRBJ2-2 TRBV5-1 16
CAWSIDLNSPLHF TRBJ1-6 TRBV30 13
CASSLIIAGLTYNEQFF TRBJ2-1 TRBV3-1/TRBV3-2 17
CASSLVGAAYEQYF TRBJ2-7 TRBV7-9 14
CASSLASGYEQYF TRBJ2-7 TRBV5-8 13
CASSYSTSGLYNEQFF TRBJ2-1 TRBV6-2/TRBV6-3 16
CASSVGAGGRLGELFF TRBJ2-2 TRBV9 16
CASSYSRRLTEAFF TRBJ1-1 TRBV6-5 14
CASSLDLSGGLFF TRBJ1-4 TRBV19 13
CASSPGTSDYNEQFF TRBJ2-1 TRBV5-1 15
CASSLVQGGYGYTF TRBJ1-2 TRBV5-5 14
CASKSGAYEQYF TRBJ2-7 TRBV7-8 12
CASYRNTEAFF TRBJ1-1 TRBV6-5 11
CASSLIGQGQPQHF TRBJ1-5 TRBV3-1/TRBV3-2 14
CASSYSTTGGLGYTF TRBJ1-2 TRBV6-5 15
CASSSGQSEKLFF TRBJ1-4 TRBV6-2/TRBV6-3 13
CASSLDRVTSSYEQYF TRBJ2-7 TRBV7-9 16
CASTSEGDVTDTQYF TRBJ2-3 TRBV28 15
CASSSGGGRLAANVLTF TRBJ2-6 TRBV9 17
CASSQKTDSYEQYF TRBJ2-7 TRBV28 14
CASSLTQSQATNEKLFF TRBJ1-4 TRBV7-2 17
CASSLPAGGNYGYTF TRBJ1-2 TRBV28 15
CATSDTSGEKNIQYF TRBJ2-4 TRBV24-1 15
CASSYPRTGEGTMNTEAFF TRBJ1-1 TRBV6-2/TRBV6-3 19